This T cell receptor beta chain was profiled in a study of metastatic and nonmetastatic thyroid tumors. Study-wide background: The authors compared repertoires across blood and tumor or nodule tissue from malignant and benign thyroid patients.

This clone was seen at least ten times. What it binds is unknown. This CDR3 region has 15 residues. The germline V gene encodes CDR1 SGHVS and CDR2 FNYEAQ. The germline V and J ends were trimmed by 5 bases and 1 base, with 15 bases remaining between them. TCRdb reanalyzed the PCR reads via MiXCR. The sample has 32,000 or so clones, 20% seen once; the top ten hold 6.5% to 8%. No patient had received any treatment before thyroid surgery. Findings and caveats of the study: Benign nodules reportedly had significantly lower TCR beta diversity than malignant thyroid tumors in blood and tumor.

The sample was blood. The rearrangement uses TRBV7-6 and TRBJ2-7, with D perhaps given as TRBD1 or TRBD2 (5 bases each). The clonotype originates from a female donor with papillary thyroid cancer or a benign thyroid nodule (not recorded which). Some clones in this sample may be carry-over from other donors' samples. This chain's CDR3 is CASSPEGPGSYEQYF. The CDR3 DNA follows: TGTGCCAGCAGCCCTGAGGGACCGGGATCCTACGAGCAGTACTTC.